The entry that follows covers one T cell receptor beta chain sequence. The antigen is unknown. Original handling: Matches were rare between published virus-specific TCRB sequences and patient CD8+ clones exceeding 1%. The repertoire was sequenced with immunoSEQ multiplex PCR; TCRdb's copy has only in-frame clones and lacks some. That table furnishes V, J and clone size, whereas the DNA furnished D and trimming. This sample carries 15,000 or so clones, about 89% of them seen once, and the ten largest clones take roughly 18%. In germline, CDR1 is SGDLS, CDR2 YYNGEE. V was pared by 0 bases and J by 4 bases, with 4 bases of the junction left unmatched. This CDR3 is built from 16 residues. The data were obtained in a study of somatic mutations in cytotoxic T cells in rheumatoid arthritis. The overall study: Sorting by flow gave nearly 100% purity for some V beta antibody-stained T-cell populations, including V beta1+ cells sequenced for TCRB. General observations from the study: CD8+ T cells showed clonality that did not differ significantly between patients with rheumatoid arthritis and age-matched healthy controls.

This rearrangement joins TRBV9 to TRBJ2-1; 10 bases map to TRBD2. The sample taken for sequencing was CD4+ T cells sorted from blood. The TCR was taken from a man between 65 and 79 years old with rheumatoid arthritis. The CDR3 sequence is CASSVGTSGEYNEQFF. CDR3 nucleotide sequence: TGTGCCAGCAGCGTAGGAACTAGCGGGGAGTACAATGAGCAGTTCTTC. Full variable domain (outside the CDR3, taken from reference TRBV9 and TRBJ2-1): DSGVTQTPKHLITATGQRVTLRCSPRSGDLSVYWYQQSLDQGLQFLIQYYNGEERAKGNILERFSAQQFPDLHSELNLSSLELGDSALYFCASSVGTSGEYNEQFFGPGTRLTVL.